This TCR beta chain comes out of a study of T-cell reconstitution after alpha-beta-depleted transplantation in children. Study-wide findings and caveats: Expanded clones from the graft, numbering several hundred, reportedly supplied alpha-beta T cells about two months after transplant. Certain patients had high TCRbeta diversity at day 60, and it came from recipient T cells and thymic progenitors that survived. Newly produced T cells mostly provided counts and TCRbeta diversity after one year, as hyperexpanded clones declined.

About this clonotype: Antigen specificity is unknown.

This CDR3 contains 18 residues. Germline assignment: CDR1 SGHAT and CDR2 FQNNGV. Trimming pared 4 bases from V and 2 bases from J, leaving 23 bases between. As it was prepared, the TCRbeta library received unique molecular identifiers. TCRdb passed the PCR reads through MiXCR, listing each CDR3 protein once. The repertoire holds some 830,000 distinct CDR3 sequences, with 15% to 20% as singletons. The sequencing here drew on PBMCs, mostly from graft donor cells, taken 360 days after TCRalphabeta/CD19-depleted stem cell transplant. The sequence came from a male patient aged 5 to 17 who had a stem cell transplant for acute lymphoblastic leukemia, so the T cells may come from the graft donor. The gene calls are TRBV11-2 and TRBJ1-2; no reliable D call. The CDR3 sequence is CASSSPRAHRSENYGYTF. The CDR3 bases are TGTGCCAGCAGCTCCCCTCGAGCCCACCGGAGCGAGAACTATGGCTACACCTTC.